Below, 20 T cell receptor beta chains from the same sample are listed, as sequenced in a study of blood T cell repertoires in COVID-19. TCRdb keeps only in-frame clones here, not all; method: immunoSEQ multiplex PCR. The data hold approximately 210,000 clones, with approximately 81% observed a single time. The source material was peripheral blood. Source of these receptors: an elderly woman with acute or convalescent COVID-19.

The chain uses TRBV19 and TRBJ1-2; D possibly corresponds to TRBD1 (6 bases). Between the trimmed V and J ends, which lost 3 bases and 4 bases, there was a span of 15 bases. CDR3 size: 15 residues. Per germline, CDR1 LNHDA and CDR2 SQIVND (reference sequence). This chain's CDR3 is CASSISQGFGYGYTF. The CDR3 region has the DNA TGTGCCAGTAGTATTTCGCAGGGGTTTGGCTATGGCTACACCTTC.

This clone was detected once. V usage is TRBV7-9 and J usage is TRBJ1-2; no clear D gene. The V end was cut by 5 bases, the J end by 2 bases, with 6 bases between. CDR3 size: 12 residues. Per germline, CDR1 SEHNR and CDR2 FQNEAQ (reference sequence). The CDR3 region has the DNA TGTGCCAGCAGCGGGGAGAACTATGGCTACACCTTC. Protein: CASSGENYGYTF. Complete variable domain (other parts from reference TRBV7-9 and TRBJ1-2): DTGVSQNPRHKITKRGQNVTFRCDPISEHNRLYWYRQTLGQGPEFLTYFQNEAQLEKSRLLSDRFSAERPKGSFSTLEIQRTEQGDSAMYLCASSGENYGYTFGSGTRLTVV.

The V and J genes are TRBV5-1 and TRBJ2-2; D gene uncertain. The CDR3 is 14 residues long. In germline, CDR1 is SGHRS, CDR2 YFSETQ. V lost 5 bases and J lost 1, with 9 bases in between. The CDR3 sequence: CASRPEQNTGELFF. The CDR3 DNA is TGCGCCAGCAGACCAGAACAGAACACCGGGGAGCTGTTTTTT.

This rearrangement joins TRBV7-2 to TRBJ1-6, with D possibly being TRBD1 (6 bases). Trimming took off 2 bases at V and 10 bases at J, with 9 bases between the two ends. Germline CDR1 is SGHTA and CDR2 is FQGNSA. The CDR3 is 13 residues long. CDR3 sequence reads: CASSLTGKSPLHF. For the CDR3, the DNA is TGTGCCAGCAGCTTAACAGGGAAATCACCCCTCCACTTT.

The chain carries TRBV30 and TRBJ2-5; D uncertain. The CDR3 loop spans 13 amino acids. Germline assignment: CDR1 GTSNPN and CDR2 SVGIG (reference sequence). V lost 2 bases to trimming and J lost 1 base, with 8 bases between them. DNA for the CDR3: TGTGCCTGGAGTCCACGGGTCCAAGAGACCCAGTACTTC. It codes for CAWSPRVQETQYF.

This sequence joins TRBV7-6 and TRBJ2-1, with 8 bases identical to TRBD1. The CDR3 sequence is 16 residues long. V dropped 5 bases and J dropped 4; count of bases not matched to a gene: 10. Germline CDR1 reads SGHVS; CDR2 reads FNYEAQ. DNA for the CDR3: TGTGCCAGCAGCGCAGGGGGCTTCTCGAGTTACAATGAGCAGTTCTTC. The encoded protein is CASSAGGFSSYNEQFF.

This clone occurred once. The chain carries TRBV4-1 and TRBJ2-3, with TRBD2 identical over 9 bases. The J segment lost 6 bases and the V segment lost 4 bases, leaving 14 bases of the junction unmatched. The CDR3 extends over 17 amino acids. Germline-derived CDR1 and CDR2 are MGHRA and YSYEKL. Written as DNA, the CDR3 is TGCGCCAGCAGCCCCCTTCGGCGGAGCGGGGGGTCTGATACGCAGTATTTT. Amino acid sequence: CASSPLRRSGGSDTQYF.

The DNA for the CDR3 is TGTGCCAGCTCCACCCTCGGGACAGGGGTGAGCAATCAGCCCCAGCATTTT. It translates to CASSTLGTGVSNQPQHF. The V call is TRBV27, the J call TRBJ1-5, with TRBD1 matching over 10 bases. J was trimmed by 1 base and V by 8 bases; bases with no gene match: 11. Germline CDR1 MNHEY, CDR2 SMNVEV (reference sequence). The CDR3 runs 17 residues.

This rearrangement joins TRBV7-8 to TRBJ1-1, with D perhaps TRBD1 (6 bases). In germline, CDR1 is SGHVS, CDR2 FQNEAQ. Trimming left V 4 bases short and J 3 bases short, with 18 bases between. This CDR3 region has 16 residues. The CDR3 DNA follows: TGTGCCAGCAGCTCCTCTGGGGGCAGGTATGACACTGAAGCTTTCTTT. Protein: CASSSSGGRYDTEAFF.

This clone was counted a few times. This chain links TRBV7-2 with TRBJ2-7; D may be TRBD1 (5 bases). The germline gives CDR1 SGHTA, CDR2 FQGNSA. The CDR3 loop spans 14 amino acids. V was shortened by 1 base and J by 3 bases, with 10 bases between the two germline ends. CDR3 sequence reads: CASSLVAQGYEQYF. The CDR3 DNA follows: TGTGCCAGCAGCTTAGTAGCCCAGGGCTACGAGCAGTACTTC.

The V gene is TRBV15, the J gene TRBJ2-1; 8 bases agree with TRBD1. CDR3 size: 16 residues. With 1 base clipped from V and 0 bases from J, the junction kept 2 bases outside the gene matches. Looked up from germline, CDR1 is LNHNV and CDR2 is YYDKDF (reference sequence). CDR3 protein: CATSRGGQVSYNEQFF. CDR3 nucleotide sequence: TGTGCCACCAGCAGAGGGGGACAGGTCTCCTACAATGAGCAGTTCTTC.

This chain connects TRBV28 to TRBJ1-6; D is possibly TRBD1 (6 bases). From germline, CDR1 is MDHEN and CDR2 SYDVKM. The length of the CDR3 is 17 residues. V was cut by 7 bases and J by 5 bases, with 21 bases left in between. The CDR3 reads CASTPTGTGFNNSPLHF. CDR3 bases: TGTGCCAGCACCCCCACAGGGACCGGATTCAATAATTCACCCCTCCACTTT.

The gene calls are TRBV7-2 and TRBJ1-1; TRBD1 is a possible D gene (5 bases). Trimming took 2 bases from V and 4 from J, leaving 14 bases between them. This CDR3 contains 15 residues. Germline CDR1 and CDR2: SGHTA and FQGNSA. The CDR3 loop is CASSLLRGGSTEAFF. As DNA, the CDR3 is TGTGCCAGCAGCTTATTAAGGGGAGGTAGCACTGAAGCTTTCTTT.

The chain employs TRBV4-2 and TRBJ2-1; 12 bases are shared with TRBD1. The V gene's germline CDR1 is LGHNA and CDR2 YNFKEQ. The CDR3 covers 16 residues. V shed 2 bases and J 8 bases; nucleotides not matched to a gene: 7. Here the CDR3 DNA reads TGTGCCAGCAGCCAAAGGGGGGGACAGGGGGCTGATGAGCAGTTCTTC. Its protein product is CASSQRGGQGADEQFF.

The chain links TRBV6-1 to TRBJ1-2, with D possibly matching TRBD1 (6 bases). The V gene lost 0 bases and the J gene lost 2 bases, with 13 bases spanning the gap. Germline V gene sequence: CDR1 MNHNS, CDR2 SASEGT. This CDR3 spans 16 amino acids. In nucleotides, the CDR3 is TGTGCCAGCAGTGAAGCGGTCACGGGGGGCAACTATGGCTACACCTTC. Its translation: CASSEAVTGGNYGYTF.

The rearrangement joins TRBV5-1 to TRBJ2-5; maybe TRBD1 (6 bases). The length of the CDR3 is 13 residues. Germline CDR1 is SGHRS and CDR2 is YFSETQ. Trimming left V 4 bases short and J 4 bases short, with 11 bases between. The CDR3 nucleotides read TGCGCCAGCAGCGTGGGACATGGAGAGACCCAGTACTTC. This encodes CASSVGHGETQYF. Based on the CDR3 plus reference TRBV5-1 and TRBJ2-5, the full variable domain is KAGVTQTPRYLIKTRGQQVTLSCSPISGHRSVSWYQQTPGQGLQFLFEYFSETQRNKGNFPGRFSGRQFSNSRSEMNVSTLELGDSALYLCASSVGHGETQYFGPGTRLLVL.

The V and J genes are TRBV29-1 and TRBJ1-1, with TRBD1 matching over 7 bases. Trimming took 6 bases from V and 1 from J; bases not matched to a gene: 5. CDR1 SQVTM and CDR2 ANQGSEA come from the germline V gene. The CDR3 sequence is 13 residues long. This CDR3 is CSVADRANTEAFF. The CDR3 coding sequence is TGCAGCGTCGCTGACAGGGCGAACACTGAAGCTTTCTTT.

The chain employs TRBV7-8 and TRBJ2-1; 12 bases are shared with TRBD2. The CDR3 has 15 amino acids. The germline V gene encodes CDR1 SGHVS and CDR2 FQNEAQ. V dropped 5 bases and J dropped 6; count of bases not matched to a gene: 5. The CDR3 DNA follows: TGTGCCAGCAGCCGAGGACTAGCGGGGAGCAATGAGCAGTTCTTC. Amino acid sequence: CASSRGLAGSNEQFF.

The V gene is TRBV14, the J gene TRBJ2-2; D is ambiguous. Trimming removed 2 bases from V and 1 base from J, with 14 bases in between. Germline CDR1 and CDR2: SGHDN and FVKESK. This CDR3 is 17 amino acids long. DNA for the CDR3: TGTGCCAGCAGCCAATTCCTGGCCCTAGAGAACACCGGGGAGCTGTTTTTT. It is translated as CASSQFLALENTGELFF.

The V and J genes are TRBV12-5 and TRBJ1-1; D is perhaps TRBD1 (5 bases). The CDR3 runs to 13 residues. V was pared by 5 bases and J by 4 bases, with 11 bases between. CDR1 and CDR2 from the germline V gene are LGHNT and FRNRAP. CDR3 bases: TGTGCTAGTGGTCTTGACAGTATCACTGAAGCTTTCTTT. Residues: CASGLDSITEAFF.